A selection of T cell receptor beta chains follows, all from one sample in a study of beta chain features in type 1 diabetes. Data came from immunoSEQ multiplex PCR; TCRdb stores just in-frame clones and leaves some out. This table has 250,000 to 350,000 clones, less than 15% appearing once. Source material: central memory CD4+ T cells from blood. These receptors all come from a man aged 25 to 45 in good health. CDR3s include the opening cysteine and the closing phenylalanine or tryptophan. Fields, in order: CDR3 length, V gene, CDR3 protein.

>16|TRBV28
CASSETGRGGTDTQYF
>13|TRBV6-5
CASSVQGEYGYTF
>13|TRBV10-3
CAISEDRDYGYTF
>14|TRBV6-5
CASSVAGRNNEQFF
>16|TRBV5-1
CASSLDLVRGNTEAFF
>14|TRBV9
CASSPAGLTDTQYF
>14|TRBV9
CASSARGLDSPLHF
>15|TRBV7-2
CASSLESGGFGEQFF
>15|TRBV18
CASSPSVAGVSEQFF
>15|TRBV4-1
CASSQENRAWQPQHF
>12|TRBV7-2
CAIDRANYGYTF
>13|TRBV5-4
CASSSGVTGELFF
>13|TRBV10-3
CAIGGFSTDTQYF
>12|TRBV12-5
CASGFVFGEQFF
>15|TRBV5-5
CASSFGWTGNQPQHF
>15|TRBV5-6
CASSLAGQGNEKLFF
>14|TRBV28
CASSQGGPYNEQFF
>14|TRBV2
CASTRQGRNTEAFF
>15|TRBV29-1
CSVEGDRGGADTQYF
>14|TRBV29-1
CSAGAGARTDEQFF
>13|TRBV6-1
CASRVMGTGELFF
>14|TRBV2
CASSRQGLDEKLFF
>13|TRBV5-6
CASSLESPWPQHF
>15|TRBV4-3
CASSPVYRGRTEAFF
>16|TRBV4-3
CASSQGPTGGAYEQYF
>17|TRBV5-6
CASSFRGATRKPNEQFF
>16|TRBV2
CASEGLAGGRGGELFF
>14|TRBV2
CASRPGRRTHEQYF
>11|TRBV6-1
CASTSDTGYTF
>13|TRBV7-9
CASSWGRNNEQFF
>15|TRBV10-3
CASSSAGLGTNTQYF
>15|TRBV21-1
CASSRVGQPTYEQYF
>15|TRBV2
CASSEGDSRGDTQYF
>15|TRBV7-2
CASSLTFTGGNEQYF
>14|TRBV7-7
CASSGTSFAETQYF
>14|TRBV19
CASKARAGWTEAFF
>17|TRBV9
CASSDGLAGGRKETQYF
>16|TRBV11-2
CASSLGGGGPWETQYF
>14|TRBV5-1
CASSISGVQETQYF
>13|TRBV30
CAWSVLDTGELFF
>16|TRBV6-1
CASSESRTSGYNEQFF
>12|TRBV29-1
CSVEYTARKLYF